This TCR beta chain comes out of a study of cytomegalovirus exposure and HLA in healthy donors. Study-wide results and caveats: It emerged from a later analysis that several of the most significant clusters appeared to be linked to common viral pathogens.

Primers for the PCR totalled 60 Vbeta and 13 Jbeta. Method: immunoSEQ multiplex PCR; TCRdb's copy keeps in-frame clones and lacks some. The table lists around 100,000 clones, about 79% of them singletons. With 3 bases removed from V and 7 bases from J, the gap between germline ends came to 9 bases. Germline assignment: CDR1 LNHDA and CDR2 SQIVND (reference sequence). The CDR3 runs 12 residues. This clone was seen only a few times. The target antigen is unknown. The chain uses TRBV19 and TRBJ1-2, with D unclear. Sequenced material: PBMCs. This sequence originates from a man aged 45 to 65 in good health and CMV-seropositive. The CDR3, as DNA: TGTGCCAGTAGTATGTCCACCGGTGGCTACACCTTC. Encoded protein: CASSMSTGGYTF.